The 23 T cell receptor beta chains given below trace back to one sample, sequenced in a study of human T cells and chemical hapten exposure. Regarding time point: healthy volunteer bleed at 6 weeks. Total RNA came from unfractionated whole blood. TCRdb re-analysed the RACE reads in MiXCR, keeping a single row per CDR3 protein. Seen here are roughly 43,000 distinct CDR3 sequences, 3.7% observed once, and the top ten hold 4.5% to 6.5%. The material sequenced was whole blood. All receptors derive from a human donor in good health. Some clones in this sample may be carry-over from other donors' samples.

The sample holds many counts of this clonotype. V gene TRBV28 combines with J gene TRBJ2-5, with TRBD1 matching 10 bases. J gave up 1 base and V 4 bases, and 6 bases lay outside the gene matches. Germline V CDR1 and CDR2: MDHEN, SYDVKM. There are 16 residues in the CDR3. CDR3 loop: CASSSYGTGVQETQYF. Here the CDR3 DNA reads TGTGCCAGCAGTTCCTACGGGACAGGGGTCCAAGAGACCCAGTACTTC. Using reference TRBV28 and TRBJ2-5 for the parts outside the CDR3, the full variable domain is DVKVTQSSRYLVKRTGEKVFLECVQDMDHENMFWYRQDPGLGLRLIYFSYDVKMKEKGDIPEGYSVSREKKERFSLILESASTNQTSMYLCASSSYGTGVQETQYFGPGTRLLVL.

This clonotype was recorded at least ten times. The CDR3 protein is CASSSLEGSHEQYF. In nucleotides, the CDR3 is TGTGCCAGCAGCTCCCTCGAGGGGAGCCACGAGCAGTACTTC. This chain connects TRBV11-2 to TRBJ2-7, with D perhaps assigned TRBD1 or TRBD2 (5 bases each). V gave up 4 bases and J gave up 5 bases, with 15 bases separating them. Germline CDR1 and CDR2: SGHAT and FQNNGV. The CDR3 contains 14 residues.

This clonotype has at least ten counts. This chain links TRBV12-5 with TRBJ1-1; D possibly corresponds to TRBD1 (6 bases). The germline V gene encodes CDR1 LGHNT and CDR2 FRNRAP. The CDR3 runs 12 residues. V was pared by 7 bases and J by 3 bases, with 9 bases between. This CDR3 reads CASVNRDTEAFF. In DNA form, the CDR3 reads TGTGCTAGTGTTAACAGGGACACTGAAGCTTTCTTT.

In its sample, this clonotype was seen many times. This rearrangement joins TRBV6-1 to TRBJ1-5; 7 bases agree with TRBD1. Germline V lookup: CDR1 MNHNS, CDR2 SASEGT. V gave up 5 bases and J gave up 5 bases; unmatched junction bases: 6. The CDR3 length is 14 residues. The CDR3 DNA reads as TGTGCCAGCAGTCGGCAGGGGGGCCATCAGCCCCAGCATTTT. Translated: CASSRQGGHQPQHF.

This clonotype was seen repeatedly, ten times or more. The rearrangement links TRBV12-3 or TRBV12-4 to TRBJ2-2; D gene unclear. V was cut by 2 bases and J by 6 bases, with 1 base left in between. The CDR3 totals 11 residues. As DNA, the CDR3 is TGTGCCAGCAGTTTATCCGGGGAGCTGTTTTTT. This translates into CASSLSGELFF.

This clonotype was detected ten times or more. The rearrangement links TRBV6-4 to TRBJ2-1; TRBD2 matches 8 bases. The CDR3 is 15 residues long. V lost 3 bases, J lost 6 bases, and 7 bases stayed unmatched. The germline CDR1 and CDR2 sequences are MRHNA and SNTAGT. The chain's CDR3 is CASSDTGLVANEQFF. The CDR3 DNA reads TGTGCCAGCAGTGATACGGGACTAGTAGCCAATGAGCAGTTCTTC.

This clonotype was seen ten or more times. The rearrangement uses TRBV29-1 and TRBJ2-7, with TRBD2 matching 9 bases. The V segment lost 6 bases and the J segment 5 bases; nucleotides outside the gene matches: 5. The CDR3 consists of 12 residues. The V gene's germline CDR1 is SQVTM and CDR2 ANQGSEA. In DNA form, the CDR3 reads TGCAGCGTCCATAGCGGGAGCGACGAGCAGTACTTC. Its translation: CSVHSGSDEQYF.

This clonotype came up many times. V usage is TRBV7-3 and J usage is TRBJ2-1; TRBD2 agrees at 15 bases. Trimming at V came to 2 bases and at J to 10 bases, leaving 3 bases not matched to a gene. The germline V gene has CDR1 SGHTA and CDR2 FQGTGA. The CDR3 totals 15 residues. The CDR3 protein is CASSLGLAGGGEQFF. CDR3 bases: TGTGCCAGCAGCTTAGGACTAGCGGGAGGGGGCGAGCAGTTCTTC.

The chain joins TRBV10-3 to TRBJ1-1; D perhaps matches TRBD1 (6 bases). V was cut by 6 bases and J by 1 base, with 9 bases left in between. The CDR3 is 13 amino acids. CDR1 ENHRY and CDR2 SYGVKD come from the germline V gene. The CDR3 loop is CAIRDRRNTEAFF. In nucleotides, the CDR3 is TGTGCCATCAGGGACAGACGGAACACTGAAGCTTTCTTT.

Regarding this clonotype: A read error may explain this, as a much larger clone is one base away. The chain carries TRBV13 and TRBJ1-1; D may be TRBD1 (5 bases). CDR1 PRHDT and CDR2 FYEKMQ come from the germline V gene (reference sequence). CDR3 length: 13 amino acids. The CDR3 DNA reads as TGTGCCAGCATCTTAAGGGGCCGGGAAATGGCTTTCTTT. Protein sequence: CASILRGREMAFF.

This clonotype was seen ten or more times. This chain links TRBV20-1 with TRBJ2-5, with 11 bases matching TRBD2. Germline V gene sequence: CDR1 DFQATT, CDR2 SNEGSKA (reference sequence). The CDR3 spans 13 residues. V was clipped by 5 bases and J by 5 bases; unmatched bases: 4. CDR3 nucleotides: TGCAGTGCTGAGACTAGCGGGGCGGAGACCCAGTACTTC. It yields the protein CSAETSGAETQYF.

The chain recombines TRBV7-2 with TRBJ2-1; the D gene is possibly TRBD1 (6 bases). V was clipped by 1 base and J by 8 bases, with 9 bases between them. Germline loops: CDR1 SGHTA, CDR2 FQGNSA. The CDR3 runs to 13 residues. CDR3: CASSLVSGDEQFF. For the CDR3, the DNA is TGTGCCAGCAGCTTAGTTTCAGGGGATGAGCAGTTCTTC.

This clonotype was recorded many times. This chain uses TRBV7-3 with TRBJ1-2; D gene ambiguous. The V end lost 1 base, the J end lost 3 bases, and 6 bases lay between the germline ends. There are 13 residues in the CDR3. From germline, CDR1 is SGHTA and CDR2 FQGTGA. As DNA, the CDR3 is TGTGCCAGCAGCTTAAGGGATCACTATGGCTACACCTTC. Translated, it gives CASSLRDHYGYTF.

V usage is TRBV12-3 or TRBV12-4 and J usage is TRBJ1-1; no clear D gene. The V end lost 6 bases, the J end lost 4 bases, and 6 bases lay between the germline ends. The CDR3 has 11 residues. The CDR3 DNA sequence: TGTGCCAGCAGCTACTCCACTGAAGCTTTCTTT. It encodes CASSYSTEAFF.

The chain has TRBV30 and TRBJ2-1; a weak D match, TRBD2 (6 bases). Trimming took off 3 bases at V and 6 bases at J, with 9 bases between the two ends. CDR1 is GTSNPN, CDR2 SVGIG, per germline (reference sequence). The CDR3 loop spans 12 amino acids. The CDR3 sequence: CAWSPGGNEQFF. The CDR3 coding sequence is TGTGCCTGGAGCCCCGGGGGCAATGAGCAGTTCTTC.

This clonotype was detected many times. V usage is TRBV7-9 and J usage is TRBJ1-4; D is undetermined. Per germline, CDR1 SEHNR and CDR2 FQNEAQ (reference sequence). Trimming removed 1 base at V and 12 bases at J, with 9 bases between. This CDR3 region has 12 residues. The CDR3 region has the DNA TGTGCCAGCAGCTTAGAGTGGACGGAACTGTTTTTT. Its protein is CASSLEWTELFF. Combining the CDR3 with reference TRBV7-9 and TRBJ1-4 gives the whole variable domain DTGVSQNPRHKITKRGQNVTFRCDPISEHNRLYWYRQTLGQGPEFLTYFQNEAQLEKSRLLSDRFSAERPKGSFSTLEIQRTEQGDSAMYLCASSLEWTELFFGSGTQLSVL.

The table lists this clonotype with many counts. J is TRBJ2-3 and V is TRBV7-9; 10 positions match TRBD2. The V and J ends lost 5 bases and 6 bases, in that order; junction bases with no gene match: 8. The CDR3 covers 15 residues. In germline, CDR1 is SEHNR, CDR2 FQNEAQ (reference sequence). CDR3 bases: TGTGCCAGCAGCCTACTAGCGGGACCCTCCGATACGCAGTATTTT. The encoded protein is CASSLLAGPSDTQYF.

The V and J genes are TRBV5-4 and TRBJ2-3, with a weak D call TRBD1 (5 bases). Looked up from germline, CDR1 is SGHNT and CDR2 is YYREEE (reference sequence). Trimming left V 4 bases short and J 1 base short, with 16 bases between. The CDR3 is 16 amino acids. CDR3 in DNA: TGTGCCAGCAGCGACCGGGCCCTAGGGGGCACAGATACGCAGTATTTT. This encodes CASSDRALGGTDTQYF.

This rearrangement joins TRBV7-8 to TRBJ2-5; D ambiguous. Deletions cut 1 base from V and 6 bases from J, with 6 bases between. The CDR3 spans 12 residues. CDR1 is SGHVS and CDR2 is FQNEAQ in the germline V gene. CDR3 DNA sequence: TGTGCCAGCAGCTTAGAAAAGAAGACCCAGTACTTC. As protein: CASSLEKKTQYF.

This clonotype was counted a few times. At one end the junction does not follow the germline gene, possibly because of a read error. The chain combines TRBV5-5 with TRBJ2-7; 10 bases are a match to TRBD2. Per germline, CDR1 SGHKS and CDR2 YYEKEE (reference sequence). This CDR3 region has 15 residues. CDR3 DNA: TGTGCCAGCAGCTTGGGACAGGGCCGACCGGGACTAGCGTTATTC. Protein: CASSLGQGRPGLALF.

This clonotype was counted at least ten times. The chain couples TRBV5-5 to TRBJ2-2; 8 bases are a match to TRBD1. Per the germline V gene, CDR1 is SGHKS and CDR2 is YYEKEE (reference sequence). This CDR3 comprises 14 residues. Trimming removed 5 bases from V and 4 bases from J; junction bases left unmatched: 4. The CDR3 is CASRSGGITGELFF. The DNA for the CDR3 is TGTGCCAGCAGATCAGGGGGCATCACCGGGGAGCTGTTTTTT.

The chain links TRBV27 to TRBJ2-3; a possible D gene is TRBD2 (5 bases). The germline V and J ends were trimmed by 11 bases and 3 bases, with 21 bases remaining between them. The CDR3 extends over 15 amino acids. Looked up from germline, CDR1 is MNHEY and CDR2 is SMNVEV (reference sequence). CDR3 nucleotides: TGTGCCGGCTGCCCCGGGGTGGTGAGGACAGATACGCAGTATTTT. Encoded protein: CAGCPGVVRTDTQYF.

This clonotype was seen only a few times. The CDR3, as DNA: TGTGCCAGCAGCCCCGGGACTAGCGGGAGGGCGCGGACAGATACGCAGTATTTT. Its translation: CASSPGTSGRARTDTQYF. V is TRBV6-6 and J is TRBJ2-3, with 16 bases that match TRBD2. The CDR3 extends over 18 amino acids. The germline V gene encodes CDR1 MNHNY and CDR2 SVGAGI (reference sequence). V trimming: 6 bases; J trimming: 3 bases; junction bases outside the gene matches: 9.